This T cell receptor (beta chain) was sequenced for a study of T cell responses to AZD1222 COVID-19 vaccine. The table came from immunoSEQ multiplex PCR; TCRdb's copy has only in-frame clones and leaves some out. This repertoire shows about 45,000 clones, roughly 89% found once; its top ten account for more than 0.95%. Overall study results and limits: Close to half of spike-specific TCRs reportedly recognize unmutated variant regions. CD4 TCRs covered the whole spike, strongest at regions 160-218 and 743-854. Without day 14 samples, only post-peak T cell repertoires were studied. Most donors were white British, females outnumbered males, and clonal diversity was possibly underestimated.

Of note for this clone: Antigen specificity is unknown.

Germline loops: CDR1 MGHRA, CDR2 YSYEKL. This CDR3 has 15 residues. V shed 0 bases and J 2 bases; nucleotides not matched to a gene: 3. The sequences come from peripheral blood, collected 28 days after the second AZD1222 dose. This clonotype was sampled from an adult who received the AZD1222 COVID-19 vaccine. This chain joins TRBV4-1 and TRBJ1-2; TRBD1 matches 7 bases. CDR3 residues: CASSQDDRANYGYTF. CDR3 nucleotides: TGCGCCAGCAGCCAAGACGACAGGGCCAACTATGGCTACACCTTC.